These 13 T cell receptor beta chains originate from one sample sequenced in a study of tumor-infiltrating lymphocytes in primary liver carcinoma. Using a constant-region primer together with ProtoScript II reverse transcriptase, TCR beta cDNA was made from approximately 0.55 ug of total RNA. ARM-PCR was slightly modified, and three nested multiplex PCR rounds with it gave rise to the TCR beta libraries. Investigators reported that the first two PCR rounds, at 10 cycles each, used TRBV1-TRBV30 forward primers with a C-beta reverse primer. TCRdb independently ran MiXCR on the multiplex PCR reads; one entry per CDR3 protein. The table shows roughly 53,000 distinct CDR3 sequences, with around 79% occurring only once. Starting material for RNA and DNA co-extraction consisted of roughly 19-31 mg of unsorted bulk tissue. The material sequenced was liver tumor tissue from sampling region 2. Indicated subset: tumor region T2, inferior pole. These receptors came from a man aged 40-50 years with primary liver carcinoma and hepatitis B virus infection.

Points on this clonotype: A read error may produce the germline difference seen at one junction end. V gene TRBV6-5 combines with J gene TRBJ2-6; maybe TRBD1 (6 bases). Germline assignment: CDR1 MNHEY and CDR2 SVGAGI. The CDR3 contains 16 residues. CDR3: CASRAGDTSGVNVLTF. DNA for the CDR3: TGTGCCAGCAGAGCAGGGGACACATCCGGGGTCAACGTCCTGACTTTC.

Note on this clonotype: The junction departs from germline at one end; a sequencing error may be responsible. The chain carries TRBV11-2 and TRBJ2-7, with D hard to call. Germline V gene sequence: CDR1 SGHAT, CDR2 FQNNGV. The CDR3 has 14 residues. CDR3 sequence reads: CASGLGRSSYEQHF. The DNA for the CDR3 is TGTGCCAGCGGCTTAGGCAGGAGCTCCTACGAGCAACACTTC.

A word on this clonotype: A much larger clone differs from this one at a single base, so this may be a read error. The J gene is TRBJ1-1, the V gene TRBV12-3 or TRBV12-4; no firm D call. The V and J ends lost 11 bases and 10 bases respectively, with 23 bases between them. The CDR3 is made up of 13 amino acids. The CDR3 spells CAGNPGLSSRAFF. The DNA of the CDR3 is TGTGCCGGCAACCCCGGGCTCTCTTCGAGAGCTTTCTTT.

This clonotype has a handful of counts. The junction and the germline gene differ at one end; a read error may be behind it. The chain couples TRBV4-2 to TRBJ2-7; D remains ambiguous. The CDR3 sequence is 17 residues long. CDR1 and CDR2 (germline): LGHNA, YNFKEQ. The CDR3 spells CDSSQVGSPRWSGEQYF. CDR3 coding DNA: TGTGACAGCAGCCAAGTAGGTTCCCCCCGGTGGTCTGGCGAGCAGTACTTC.

V is TRBV19 and J is TRBJ2-1; D perhaps matches TRBD1 (6 bases). The CDR3 contains 12 residues. The V end was cut by 6 bases, the J end by 5 bases, with 8 bases between. Germline V gives CDR1 LNHDA, CDR2 SQIVND (reference sequence). The CDR3 loop is CASRDRNNEQFF. CDR3 sequence (DNA): TGTGCCAGTAGGGACAGAAACAATGAGCAGTTCTTC.

For this clonotype: A read error is possible here, since a much larger clone lies one base away. V and J are TRBV10-1 and TRBJ2-1, with 16 nucleotides matching TRBD2. The CDR3 extends over 19 amino acids. The germline gives CDR1 WNHNN, CDR2 SYGVQD (reference sequence). The V gene end was trimmed by 5 bases and the J gene end by 7 bases; junction bases not matched to a gene: 14. This chain's CDR3 is CASSYMGLAGGMRTNEQFF. For the CDR3, the DNA is TGCGCCAGCAGTTACATGGGACTAGCGGGAGGGATGCGAACGAATGAGCAGTTCTTC.

Points on this clonotype: This clone may be a read error of a much larger clone one base away. The V and J genes are TRBV24-1 and TRBJ2-2; a possible D gene is TRBD1 (6 bases). The CDR3 length is 14 residues. Germline CDR1 KGHDR, CDR2 SFDVKD. The CDR3 nucleotides read TGTGCCACGCGGACAGACGCGAACACCGGGGAGCTGCTTTTT. Translated, it gives CATRTDANTGELLF.

Note on this clonotype: No conserved phenylalanine or tryptophan ends this CDR3, so it is likely a read error. The rearrangement joins TRBV11-2 to TRBJ1-1; D is undetermined. Between the trimmed V and J ends, which lost 3 bases and 9 bases, there was a span of 23 bases. There are 16 residues in the CDR3. CDR1 is SGHAT, CDR2 FQNNGV, per germline. DNA of the CDR3: TGTGCCAGCAGCTTCGATTTGGGCGGAATAGTCGCTAAAGCTTTCCTT. This sequence encodes CASSFDLGGIVAKAFL.

CDR3 DNA sequence: TGCGCCAGCAGCGAAGCTCGGACAGGGGTTAAATCCGAGCAGTACTTC. It translates to CASSEARTGVKSEQYF. The J gene is TRBJ2-7, the V gene TRBV4-1; TRBD1 aligns across 9 bases. Germline-derived CDR1 and CDR2 are MGHRA and YSYEKL. V shed 5 bases and J 6 bases; nucleotides not matched to a gene: 14. This CDR3 is built from 16 residues.

The V and J genes are TRBV10-3 and TRBJ2-5; no clear D gene. Looked up from germline, CDR1 is ENHRY and CDR2 is SYGVKD. CDR3 length equals 16 residues. V shed 6 bases and J shed 5 bases, with 22 bases lying between them. CDR3: CAIRSSLGHPVETQYF. The CDR3 nucleotides are TGTGCCATCAGATCCTCCTTGGGCCACCCAGTTGAGACCCAGTACTTC.

As to this clonotype: This likely comes from a read error, as the CDR3 has no conserved phenylalanine or tryptophan at its end. The chain couples TRBV10-3 to TRBJ2-2; 7 positions agree with TRBD2. Germline trimming cut 0 bases from V and 2 bases from J; bases unmatched to any gene: 9. Germline V gives CDR1 ENHRY, CDR2 SYGVKD. This CDR3 spans 18 amino acids. CDR3 protein: CAISESGLVGSNTGELFY. The CDR3 bases are TGTGCCATCAGTGAGTCCGGACTAGTGGGTTCCAACACCGGGGAGCTGTTTTAT.

As concerns this clonotype: The junction does not match germline at one end; this may be a read error. This chain links TRBV13 with TRBJ2-1; no clear D gene. Germline assignment: CDR1 PRHDT and CDR2 FYEKMQ (reference sequence). The CDR3 length is 11 residues. For the CDR3, the DNA is TGTGTCAGCAGCTATAGGAATGAGCAGTTTTTC. Protein: CVSSYRNEQFF.

V gene TRBV12-3 or TRBV12-4 combines with J gene TRBJ2-3; D possibly uses TRBD1 or TRBD2 (6 bases each). V was clipped by 7 bases and J by 4 bases, with 21 bases between them. This CDR3 has 16 amino acids. CDR3 residues: CASNLLGGSGPDTQYF. The CDR3 DNA sequence: TGTGCCAGCAATCTACTAGGGGGGTCCGGGCCAGATACGCAGTATTTT.